The TCR beta chain described here comes from a study of T cell repertoires in cytomegalovirus infection. Study context: Both a matching HLA type and CMV infection were indicated by public TCR beta signatures. Whole-study results and caveats: The response measured ex vivo was dominated by TCR beta clonotypes (HLA-C-restricted and CMV-specific).

TCRdb called the reads again in MiXCR, with one record for every CDR3 protein. The sample records a few hundred thousand distinct CDR3 sequences, roughly 46% being singletons. About this clonotype itself: The antigen remains unidentified.

CDR1 and CDR2 (germline): MGHRA, YSYEKL. The CDR3 length is 14 residues. V dropped 6 bases and J dropped 4 bases, with 15 bases sitting between them. Sequenced material: cultured PBMCs, taken from culture after CMV antigen stimulation. The receptor was isolated from a human donor in good health (CMV status not recorded). Some clones in this sample may be carry-over from other donors' samples. This chain joins TRBV4-1 and TRBJ1-2; maybe TRBD1 (5 bases). The CDR3 DNA follows: TGCGCCAGCAGTCGCGACAGAGAGGGCTATGGCTACACCTTC. It yields the protein CASSRDREGYGYTF.